This TCR beta chain derives from a study of PD-L1 blockade in urothelial cancer. Study overall: Intravenous atezolizumab, 1,200 mg every 3 weeks, was begun by patients in the mid-2010s. In the patient group, about 85% of the roughly 29 were males with bladder-origin urothelial cancer. Blood analyses occurred 3 weeks (second dose) and 6 weeks post treatment start. Among blood samples, the median T cell count was 141,255.

Germline V lookup: CDR1 SGHAT, CDR2 FQNNGV. The CDR3 has 16 residues. V shed 0 bases, J shed 8 bases, and the junction held 6 bases outside the gene matches. Clones were read by immunoSEQ multiplex PCR, and TCRdb kept only the in-frame ones, dropping some. The repertoire holds some 77,000 clones, with roughly 87% as singletons. This clone was seen once. The sequences come from PBMCs, collected around atezolizumab (anti-PD-L1) treatment. The rearrangement links TRBV11-2 to TRBJ1-6; 8 bases are shared with TRBD1. The clonotype comes from a woman in her seventies with urothelial cancer. The chain's CDR3 is CASSLDGGDRYSPLHF. In DNA form, the CDR3 reads TGTGCCAGCAGCTTAGACGGCGGGGACAGGTATTCACCCCTCCACTTT. Filled out from reference TRBV11-2 and TRBJ1-6, the complete variable domain reads EAGVAQSPRYKIIEKRQSVAFWCNPISGHATLYWYQQILGQGPKLLIQFQNNGVVDDSQLPKDRFSAERLKGVDSTLKIQPAKLEDSAVYLCASSLDGGDRYSPLHFGNGTRLTVT.